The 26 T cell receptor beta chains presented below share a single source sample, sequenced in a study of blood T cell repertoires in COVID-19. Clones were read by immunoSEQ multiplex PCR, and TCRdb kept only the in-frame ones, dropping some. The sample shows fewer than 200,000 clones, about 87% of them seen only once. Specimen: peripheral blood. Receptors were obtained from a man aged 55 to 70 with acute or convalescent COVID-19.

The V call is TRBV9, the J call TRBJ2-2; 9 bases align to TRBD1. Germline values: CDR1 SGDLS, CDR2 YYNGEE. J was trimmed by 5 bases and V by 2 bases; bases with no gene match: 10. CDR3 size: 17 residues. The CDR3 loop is CASSVSGQGAWTGELFF. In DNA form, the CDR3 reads TGTGCCAGCAGCGTTTCGGGACAGGGCGCCTGGACCGGGGAGCTGTTTTTT.

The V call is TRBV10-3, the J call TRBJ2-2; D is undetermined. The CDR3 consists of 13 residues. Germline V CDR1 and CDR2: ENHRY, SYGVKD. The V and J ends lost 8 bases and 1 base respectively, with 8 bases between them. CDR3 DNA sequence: TGTGCCATCCAGCGAGAGAACACCGGGGAGCTGTTTTTT. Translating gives CAIQRENTGELFF.

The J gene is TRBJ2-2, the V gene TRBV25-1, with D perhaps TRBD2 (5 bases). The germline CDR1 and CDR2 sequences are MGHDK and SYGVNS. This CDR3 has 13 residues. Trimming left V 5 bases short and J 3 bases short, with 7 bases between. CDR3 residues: CASSSRDTGELFF. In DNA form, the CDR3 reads TGTGCCAGCAGTTCGAGGGACACCGGGGAGCTGTTTTTT.

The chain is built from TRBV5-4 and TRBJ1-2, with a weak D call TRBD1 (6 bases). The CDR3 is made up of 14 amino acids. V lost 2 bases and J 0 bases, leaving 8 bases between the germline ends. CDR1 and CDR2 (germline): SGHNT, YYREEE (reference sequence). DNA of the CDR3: TGTGCCAGCAGCTTTGGACAGACTAACTATGGCTACACCTTC. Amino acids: CASSFGQTNYGYTF.

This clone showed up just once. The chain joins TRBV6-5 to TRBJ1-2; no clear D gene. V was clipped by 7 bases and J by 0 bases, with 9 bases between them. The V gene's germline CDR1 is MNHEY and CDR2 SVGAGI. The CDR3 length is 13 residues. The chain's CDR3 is CASIRTTNYGYTF. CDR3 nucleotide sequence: TGTGCCAGCATCAGAACCACTAACTATGGCTACACCTTC.

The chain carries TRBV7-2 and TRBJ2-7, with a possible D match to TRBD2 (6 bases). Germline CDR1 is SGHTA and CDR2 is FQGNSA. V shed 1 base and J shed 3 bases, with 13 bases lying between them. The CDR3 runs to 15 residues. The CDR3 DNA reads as TGTGCCAGCAGCTTAGAAGGCGGGACGGACTACGAGCAGTACTTC. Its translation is CASSLEGGTDYEQYF.

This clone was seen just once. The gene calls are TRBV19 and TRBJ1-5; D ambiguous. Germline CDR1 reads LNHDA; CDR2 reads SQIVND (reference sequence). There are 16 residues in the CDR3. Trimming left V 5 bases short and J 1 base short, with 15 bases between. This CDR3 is CASSVPRGGSNQPQHF. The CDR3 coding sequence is TGTGCCAGTAGTGTCCCGCGGGGTGGGAGCAATCAGCCCCAGCATTTT.

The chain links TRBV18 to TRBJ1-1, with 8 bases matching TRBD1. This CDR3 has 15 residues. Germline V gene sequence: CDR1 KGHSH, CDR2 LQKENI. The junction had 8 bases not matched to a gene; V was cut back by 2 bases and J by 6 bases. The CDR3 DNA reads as TGTGCCAGCTCACCAGGGGGACAGGCAAACGCTGAAGCTTTCTTT. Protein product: CASSPGGQANAEAFF. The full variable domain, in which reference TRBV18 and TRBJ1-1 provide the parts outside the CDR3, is NAGVMQNPRHLVRRRGQEARLRCSPMKGHSHVYWYRQLPEEGLKFMVYLQKENIIDESGMPKERFSAEFPKEGPSILRIQQVVRGDSAAYFCASSPGGQANAEAFFGQGTRLTVV.

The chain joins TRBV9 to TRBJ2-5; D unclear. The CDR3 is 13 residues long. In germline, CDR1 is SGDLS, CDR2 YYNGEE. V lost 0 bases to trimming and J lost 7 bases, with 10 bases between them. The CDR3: CASSVGADGTQYF. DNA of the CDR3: TGTGCCAGCAGCGTAGGGGCAGACGGGACCCAGTACTTC.

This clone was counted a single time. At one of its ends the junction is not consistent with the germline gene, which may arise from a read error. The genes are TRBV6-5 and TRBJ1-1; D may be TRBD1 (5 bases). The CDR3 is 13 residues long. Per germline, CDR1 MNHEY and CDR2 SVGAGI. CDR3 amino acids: CASRLAGNAEAFF. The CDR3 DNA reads TGTGCCAGCAGGCTCGCAGGGAACGCTGAAGCTTTCTTT.

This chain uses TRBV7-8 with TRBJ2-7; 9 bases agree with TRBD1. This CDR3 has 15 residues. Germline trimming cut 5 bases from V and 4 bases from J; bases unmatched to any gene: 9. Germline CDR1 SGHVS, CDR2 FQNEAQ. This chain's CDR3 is CASSEVQGAGYEQYV. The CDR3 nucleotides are TGTGCCAGCAGCGAAGTACAGGGGGCGGGGTACGAGCAGTACGTC.

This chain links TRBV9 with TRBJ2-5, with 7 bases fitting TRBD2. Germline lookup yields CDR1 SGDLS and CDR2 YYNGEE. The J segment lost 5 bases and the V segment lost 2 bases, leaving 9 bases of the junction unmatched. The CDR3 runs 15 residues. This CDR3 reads CASSVSGSPGETQYF. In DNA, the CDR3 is TGTGCCAGCAGCGTTAGCGGGTCACCAGGGGAGACCCAGTACTTC.

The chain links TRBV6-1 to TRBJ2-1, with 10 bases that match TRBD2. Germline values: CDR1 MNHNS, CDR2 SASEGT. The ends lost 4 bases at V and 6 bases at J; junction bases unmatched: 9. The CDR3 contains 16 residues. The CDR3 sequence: CASSGLAGGPANEQFF. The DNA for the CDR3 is TGTGCCAGCAGTGGGTTAGCGGGAGGACCCGCCAATGAGCAGTTCTTC.

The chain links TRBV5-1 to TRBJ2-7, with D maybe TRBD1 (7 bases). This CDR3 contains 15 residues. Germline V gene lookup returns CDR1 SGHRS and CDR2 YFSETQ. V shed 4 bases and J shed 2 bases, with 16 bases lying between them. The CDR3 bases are TGCGCCAGCAGCCGTGCGGCAGGGGGGACCTACGAGCAGTACTTC. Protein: CASSRAAGGTYEQYF.

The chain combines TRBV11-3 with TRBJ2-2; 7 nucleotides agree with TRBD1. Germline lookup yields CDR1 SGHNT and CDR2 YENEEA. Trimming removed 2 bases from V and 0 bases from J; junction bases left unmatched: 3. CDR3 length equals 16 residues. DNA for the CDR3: TGTGCCAGCAGCTTAATAGGGGGCCCGAACACCGGGGAGCTGTTTTTT. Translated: CASSLIGGPNTGELFF. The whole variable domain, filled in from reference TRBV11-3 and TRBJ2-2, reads EAGVVQSPRYKIIEKKQPVAFWCNPISGHNTLYWYLQNLGQGPELLIRYENEEAVDDSQLPKDRFSAERLKGVDSTLKIQPAELGDSAVYLCASSLIGGPNTGELFFGEGSRLTVL.

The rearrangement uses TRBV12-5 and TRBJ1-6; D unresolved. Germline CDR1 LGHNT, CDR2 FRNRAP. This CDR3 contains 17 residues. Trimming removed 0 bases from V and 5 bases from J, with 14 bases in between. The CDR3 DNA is TGTGCTAGTGGTTTGGTCCCCGACGGGTTAAATAATTCACCCCTCCACTTT. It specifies CASGLVPDGLNNSPLHF. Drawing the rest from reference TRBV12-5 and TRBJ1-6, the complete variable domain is DARVTQTPRHKVTEMGQEVTMRCQPILGHNTVFWYRQTMMQGLELLAYFRNRAPLDDSGMPKDRFSAEMPDATLATLKIQPSEPRDSAVYFCASGLVPDGLNNSPLHFGNGTRLTVT.

The CDR3 DNA follows: TGTGCCAGTCATATCACTGGGGAGGCGAACTATGGCTACACCTTC. Protein: CASHITGEANYGYTF. The V gene is TRBV19, the J gene TRBJ1-2; no firm D call. Trimming took 8 bases from V and 2 from J, leaving 18 bases between them. The CDR3 contains 15 residues. Germline-derived CDR1 and CDR2 are LNHDA and SQIVND (reference sequence).

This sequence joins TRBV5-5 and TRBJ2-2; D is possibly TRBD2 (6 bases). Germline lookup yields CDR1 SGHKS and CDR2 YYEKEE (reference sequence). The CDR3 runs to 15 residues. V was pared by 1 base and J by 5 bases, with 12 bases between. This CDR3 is CASSLLTGRTGELFF. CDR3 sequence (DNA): TGTGCCAGCAGCTTGTTGACTGGGAGGACCGGGGAGCTGTTTTTT. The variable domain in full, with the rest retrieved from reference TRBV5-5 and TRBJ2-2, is DAGVTQSPTHLIKTRGQQVTLRCSPISGHKSVSWYQQVLGQGPQFIFQYYEKEERGRGNFPDRFSARQFPNYSSELNVNALLLGDSALYLCASSLLTGRTGELFFGEGSRLTVL.

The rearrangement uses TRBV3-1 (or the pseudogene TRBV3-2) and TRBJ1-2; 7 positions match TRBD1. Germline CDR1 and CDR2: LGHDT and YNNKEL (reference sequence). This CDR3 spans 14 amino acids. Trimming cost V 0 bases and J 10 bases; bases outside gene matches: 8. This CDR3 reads CASSQDHRGSDYTF. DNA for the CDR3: TGTGCCAGCAGCCAAGACCACAGGGGCTCGGACTACACCTTC.

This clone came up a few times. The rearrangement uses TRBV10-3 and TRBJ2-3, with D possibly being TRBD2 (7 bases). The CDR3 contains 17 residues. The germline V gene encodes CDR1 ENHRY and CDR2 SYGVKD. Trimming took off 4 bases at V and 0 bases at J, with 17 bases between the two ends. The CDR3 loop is CAISASGEGRSTDTQYF. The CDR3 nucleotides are TGTGCCATCAGTGCCTCAGGGGAGGGCCGAAGCACAGATACGCAGTATTTT.

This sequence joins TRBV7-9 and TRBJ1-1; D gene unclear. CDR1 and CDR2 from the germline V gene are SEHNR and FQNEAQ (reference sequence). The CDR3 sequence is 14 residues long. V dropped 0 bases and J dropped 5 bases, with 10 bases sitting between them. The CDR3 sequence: CASSLAQVWTEAFF. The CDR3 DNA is TGTGCCAGCAGCTTAGCGCAGGTGTGGACTGAAGCTTTCTTT.

In DNA form, the CDR3 reads TGCGCCAGCAGCGCAGGGGGCTCCTATGGCTACACCTTC. This sequence encodes CASSAGGSYGYTF. J is TRBJ1-2 and V is TRBV5-1; 8 bases agree with TRBD1. Germline V lookup: CDR1 SGHRS, CDR2 YFSETQ. Trimming took 4 bases from V and 4 from J; bases not matched to a gene: 3. This CDR3 comprises 13 residues.

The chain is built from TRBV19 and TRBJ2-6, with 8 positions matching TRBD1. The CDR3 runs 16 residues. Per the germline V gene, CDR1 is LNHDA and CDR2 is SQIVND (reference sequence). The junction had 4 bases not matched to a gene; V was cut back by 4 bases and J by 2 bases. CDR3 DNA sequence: TGTGCCAGTAGTACCTCAGGGGGCGCTGGGGCCAACGTCCTGACTTTC. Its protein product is CASSTSGGAGANVLTF.

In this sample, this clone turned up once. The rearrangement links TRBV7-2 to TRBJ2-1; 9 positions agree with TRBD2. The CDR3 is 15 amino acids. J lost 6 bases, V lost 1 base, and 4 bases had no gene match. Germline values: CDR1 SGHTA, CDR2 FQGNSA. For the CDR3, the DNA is TGTGCCAGCAGCTTAGGGCTAGCGGGGCTCAATGAGCAGTTCTTC. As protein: CASSLGLAGLNEQFF.

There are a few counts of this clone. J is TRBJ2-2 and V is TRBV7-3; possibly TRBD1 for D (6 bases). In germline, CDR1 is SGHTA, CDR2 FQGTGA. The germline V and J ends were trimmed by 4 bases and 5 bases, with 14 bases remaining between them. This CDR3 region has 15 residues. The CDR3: CASSSGVVRTGELFF. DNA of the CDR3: TGTGCCAGCAGCTCAGGGGTAGTACGGACCGGGGAGCTGTTTTTT.

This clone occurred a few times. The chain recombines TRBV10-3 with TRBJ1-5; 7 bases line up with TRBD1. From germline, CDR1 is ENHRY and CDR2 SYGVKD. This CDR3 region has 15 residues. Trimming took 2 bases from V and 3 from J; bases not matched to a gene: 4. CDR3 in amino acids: CAISERDSINQPQHF. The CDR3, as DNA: TGTGCCATCAGTGAGAGGGACAGTATCAATCAGCCCCAGCATTTT.